This T cell receptor beta chain was sequenced in a study of T-cell reconstitution after alpha-beta-depleted transplantation in children. Study-level results: The origin of high day-60 TCRbeta diversity in some patients lay in surviving recipient T cells and thymic progenitors. The origin of alpha-beta T cells about two months after transplant was reportedly several hundred expanded graft clones. The main origin of T-cell counts and diversity one year after transplant was newly produced T cells.

The CDR3 contains 11 residues. Trimming took 8 bases from V and 5 from J; bases not matched to a gene: 3. CDR1 and CDR2 (germline): DFQATT, SNEGSKA (reference sequence). This clonotype was seen only a few times. Its antigen remains unknown. Preparation of the TCRbeta library used unique molecular identifiers. TCRdb re-called the PCR reads with MiXCR, one entry per CDR3 protein. The data contain some 440,000 distinct CDR3 sequences, 16% of them seen just once; the ten biggest clones take up 25% to 30%. Sequenced material: PBMCs, mostly from graft donor cells, taken 360 days after TCRalphabeta/CD19-depleted stem cell transplant. The J gene is TRBJ2-5, the V gene TRBV20-1; 9 bases map to TRBD1. The origin of this receptor is a boy under three years old who had a stem cell transplant for Wiskott-Aldrich syndrome, so the T cells may come from the graft donor. CDR3 protein: CSTGTGETQYF. The DNA of the CDR3 is TGCAGTACCGGGACAGGGGAGACCCAGTACTTC.